What follows are 9 T cell receptor beta chains derived from one specimen sequenced in a study of metastatic and nonmetastatic thyroid tumors. No patient had received any treatment before thyroid surgery. MiXCR reprocessed the PCR reads for TCRdb. The table records around 16,000 clones, roughly 26% of them present only once. The sample consisted of adjacent normal tissue. These receptors were taken from a female donor with papillary thyroid cancer or a benign thyroid nodule (not recorded which). Some clones in this sample may be carry-over from other donors' samples.

Only a few counts were recorded for this clone. The chain combines TRBV6-5 with TRBJ2-7; TRBD1 might be the D (6 bases). The germline V and J ends were trimmed by 5 bases and 0 bases, with 11 bases remaining between them. The CDR3 runs to 14 residues. Germline CDR1 MNHEY, CDR2 SVGAGI. CDR3 DNA: TGTGCCAGCAGTACCGGACAGAGCTCCTACGAGCAGTACTTC. Its protein product is CASSTGQSSYEQYF.

There are a few counts of this clone. The genes are TRBV12-3 or TRBV12-4 and TRBJ2-5; D is possibly TRBD1 or TRBD2 (5 bases each). This CDR3 has 12 residues. Deletions cut 5 bases from V and 7 bases from J, with 11 bases between. CDR3 bases: TGTGCCAGCAGTCCCTTTGGGGGGACCCAGTACTTC. It is translated as CASSPFGGTQYF.

Notes on this clone: At one end, the junction sequence differs from germline, possibly due to a read error. The V and J genes are TRBV7-3 and TRBJ2-1; a weak D match, TRBD2 (5 bases). The CDR3 spans 14 residues. Germline CDR1 and CDR2: SGHTA and FQGTGA. CDR3 in amino acids: CASSLTVRDNEQFF. In DNA form, the CDR3 reads TGTGCCAGCAGCCTAACCGTGCGGGACAATGAGCAGTTCTTC.

The rearrangement uses TRBV19 and TRBJ2-7; 7 bases map to TRBD1. The CDR3 has 14 amino acids. Trimming at V came to 5 bases and at J to 2 bases, leaving 6 bases not matched to a gene. Germline V CDR1 and CDR2: LNHDA, SQIVND (reference sequence). CDR3 protein: CASSLVGQAYEQYF. The DNA for the CDR3 is TGTGCCAGTAGTTTAGTTGGACAGGCCTACGAGCAGTACTTC.

V is TRBV6-1 and J is TRBJ2-2; no reliable D call. The CDR3 totals 15 residues. Germline V gene sequence: CDR1 MNHNS, CDR2 SASEGT. V lost 5 bases and J 0 bases, leaving 10 bases between the germline ends. The CDR3 sequence is CASSPRTANTGELFF. As DNA, the CDR3 is TGTGCCAGCAGTCCGCGGACGGCGAACACCGGGGAGCTGTTTTTT.

This clone was seen a handful of times. V and J are TRBV20-1 and TRBJ2-3; 10 positions match TRBD1. Germline lookup yields CDR1 DFQATT and CDR2 SNEGSKA (reference sequence). The CDR3 is 16 residues long. V shed 3 bases, J shed 2 bases, and the junction held 8 bases outside the gene matches. The CDR3 DNA sequence: TGCAGTGCTAGTCCTTGGGACAGGGGATCCACAGATACGCAGTATTTT. It codes for CSASPWDRGSTDTQYF.

There are a few counts of this clone. CDR3 residues: CASSDYWYSNQPQHF. The CDR3 DNA follows: TGTGCCAGCAGTGATTATTGGTATAGCAATCAGCCCCAGCATTTT. This rearrangement joins TRBV6-1 to TRBJ1-5, with D uncertain. V was cut by 3 bases and J by 0 bases, with 9 bases left in between. The CDR3 extends over 15 amino acids. CDR1 and CDR2 (germline): MNHNS, SASEGT.

By frequency in the sample, this clone is large. The chain couples TRBV12-3 or TRBV12-4 to TRBJ1-2; D remains unclear. The CDR3 contains 15 residues. The ends were cut back, 7 bases at V and 3 bases at J, with 18 bases in the middle. CDR3 protein: CASTKSRGDDYGYTF. CDR3 DNA: TGTGCCAGCACGAAAAGTCGCGGCGACGACTATGGCTACACCTTC.

This clone has just a few counts. V is TRBV30 and J is TRBJ2-3; 7 nucleotides agree with TRBD2. The germline V gene encodes CDR1 GTSNPN and CDR2 SVGIG (reference sequence). The CDR3 covers 13 residues. V shed 0 bases, J shed 9 bases, and the junction held 6 bases outside the gene matches. The DNA for the CDR3 is TGTGCCTGGAGTGTTGGGGCGGGAGACACGCAGTATTTT. This sequence encodes CAWSVGAGDTQYF.